This T cell receptor beta chain was recovered during a study of identical twins. This CDR3 region has 17 residues. V dropped 4 bases and J dropped 9; count of bases not matched to a gene: 11. Germline V gives CDR1 SNHLY, CDR2 FYNNEI. Notes on the study in general: Among out-of-frame alpha sequences shared by twins, low generation probability occurred in excess. The conclusions drew on cross-sectional statistical analysis instead of tracking the same donors. Possibly, invariant MAIT and iNKT cells partly confounded zero-insertion analyses.

TCRdb independently ran MiXCR on the 5' RACE reads; one entry per CDR3 protein. This table has roughly 1.6 million distinct CDR3 sequences, around 33% appearing once. This clonotype was detected only once. Antigen: not known. This sequence originates from a newborn girl in good health. The V call is TRBV2, the J call TRBJ2-1; 14 bases fit TRBD2. The sequencing input was cord blood. The CDR3 DNA follows: TGTGCCAGCAGTGGAGGACAGGGACTAGCGGGAGTTTTTGAGCAGTTCTTC. It is translated as CASSGGQGLAGVFEQFF.